A single T cell receptor beta chain is shown here with its context. This sample is part of a study of control samples from healthy donors and cancer patients. Germline V gene sequence: CDR1 MNHEY, CDR2 SVGAGI. The CDR3 consists of 14 residues. Deletions cut 6 bases from V and 4 bases from J, with 15 bases between. Data came from immunoSEQ multiplex PCR; TCRdb stores just in-frame clones and leaves some out. The sample has 110,000 to 150,000 clones, about 90% seen once. This chain connects TRBV6-5 to TRBJ1-1; possible D gene TRBD1, 5 bases. The TCR sequence derives from a young man in good health. The sequenced material came from blood. CDR3 residues: CASRGTGQGTEAFF. The CDR3 region has the DNA TGTGCCAGCAGGGGGACTGGGCAGGGCACTGAAGCTTTCTTT.